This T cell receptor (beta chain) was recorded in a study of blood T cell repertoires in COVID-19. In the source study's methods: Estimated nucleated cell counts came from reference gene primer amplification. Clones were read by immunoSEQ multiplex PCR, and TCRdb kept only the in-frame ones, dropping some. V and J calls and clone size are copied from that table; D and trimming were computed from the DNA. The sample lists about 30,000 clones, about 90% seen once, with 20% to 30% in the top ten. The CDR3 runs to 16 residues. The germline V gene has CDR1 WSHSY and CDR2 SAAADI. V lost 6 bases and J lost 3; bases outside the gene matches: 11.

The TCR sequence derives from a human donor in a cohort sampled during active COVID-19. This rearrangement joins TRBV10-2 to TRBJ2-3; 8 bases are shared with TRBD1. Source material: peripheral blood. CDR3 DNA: TGCGCCAGCAGGGGGGACAGGCCAATGGGGACAGATACGCAGTATTTT. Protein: CASRGDRPMGTDTQYF.